This T cell receptor beta chain was sequenced during a study of cytomegalovirus exposure and HLA in healthy donors. Researchers ran the PCR with 60 Vbeta and 13 Jbeta primers. Assay used: immunoSEQ multiplex PCR; TCRdb lists only in-frame clones, some missing. The sample carries about 200,000 clones, about four fifths recorded once. This TCR came from a woman in her late teens or twenties in good health and CMV-seronegative. The sample comprised PBMCs.

CDR3 sequence (DNA): TGCGCCAGCAGCCAAGGAAGGGCTGGCGGGAGTATAGGCTACGAGCAGTACTTC. It is translated as CASSQGRAGGSIGYEQYF. This chain uses TRBV4-3 with TRBJ2-7; 7 bases agree with TRBD2. Per the germline V gene, CDR1 is LGHNA and CDR2 is YSLEER. With V trimmed by 1 base and J by 3 bases, 15 bases remained unmatched. This CDR3 is built from 18 residues.